The rows below give T cell receptor beta chains drawn from one sample of a study of blood T cell repertoires in COVID-19. Profiled with immunoSEQ multiplex PCR; TCRdb holds only in-frame clones, not every one. There are about 310,000 clones in the sample; 90% occur only once, and about 4.5% lies in the top ten. The sequenced material came from PBMCs or T cells enriched from blood (not recorded which). Receptor source: a woman between 18 and 30 years old with acute COVID-19. Both conserved end residues are part of each CDR3. A D gene is named only where the DNA matches it firmly.

j_call | v_call | d_call | cdr3_nt | cdr3_aa
TRBJ2-3 | TRBV7-9 | . | TGTGCCAGCAGCCCCTACGGGACGGGAGAGAGGGCAGATACGCAGTATTTT | CASSPYGTGERADTQYF
TRBJ1-5 | TRBV19 | TRBD1 | TGTGCCAGTAGTATGGGACAGGGAGGGCCCCAGCATTTT | CASSMGQGGPQHF
TRBJ2-1 | TRBV9 | TRBD2 | TGTGCCAGCAGCGGTAGCGGGAGGGCCATCTACAATGAGCAGTTCTTC | CASSGSGRAIYNEQFF
TRBJ1-5 | TRBV19 | . | TGTGCCAGTACTTCCCAGCCCCAGCATTTT | CASTSQPQHF
TRBJ2-7 | TRBV28 | TRBD1 | TGTGCCACCACCATTAGCACCGGGACAGGGGACGAGCAGTACTTC | CATTISTGTGDEQYF
TRBJ1-1 | TRBV5-1 | TRBD1 | TGCGCCAGCACCGGACAGGGAAACACTGAAGCTTTCTTT | CASTGQGNTEAFF
TRBJ2-7 | TRBV11-2 | TRBD2 | TGTGCCAGTGGCGGGGCTAGCGGGAGGCTAGTTGTCGAGCAGTACTTC | CASGGASGRLVVEQYF
TRBJ2-3 | TRBV7-9 | . | TGTGCCAGCAGCCCGGACTTGGCGGACCGCACAGATACGCAGTATTTT | CASSPDLADRTDTQYF
TRBJ1-5 | TRBV6-5 | . | TGTGCCAGCAGTTACTCGATGGAGAACAATCAGCCCCAGCATTTT | CASSYSMENNQPQHF
TRBJ2-5 | TRBV15 | . | TGTGCCACCAGCTCAGACCTAGCAGCCGAGACCCAGTACTTC | CATSSDLAAETQYF
TRBJ1-1 | TRBV2 | . | TGTGCCAGCAGGTATAGAGGGCGGGGCACTGAAGCTTTCTTT | CASRYRGRGTEAFF
TRBJ2-2 | TRBV11-3 | . | TGTGCCAGCAGCGGCAGGGGGGAGAACACCGGGGAGCTGTTTTTT | CASSGRGENTGELFF
TRBJ2-1 | TRBV28 | TRBD2 | TGTGCCAGCAGTCCCTGGGCTAGCGGGAGCAATGAGCAGTTCTTC | CASSPWASGSNEQFF
TRBJ2-6 | TRBV28 | TRBD1 | TGTGCCAGCAGTCCCCCGGGACAGGGGGCTGGTGGGGCCAACGTCCTGACTTTC | CASSPPGQGAGGANVLTF
TRBJ2-3 | TRBV30 | TRBD2 | TGTGCCTGGAGTATAGGACTAGCGGGAGGAGGAGGGACAGATACGCAGTATTTT | CAWSIGLAGGGGTDTQYF
TRBJ1-2 | TRBV19 | . | TGTGCCAGTAGTATCGACAGGAGATATGGCTACACCTTC | CASSIDRRYGYTF